The 10 T cell receptor beta chains presented below share a single source sample, sequenced in a study of post-analysis software for immune sequencing data. The study, taken as a whole, reports: In patients, about 5 TRBV segments were more frequent than in controls, with TRBV5-6, TRBV5-1 and TRBV20-1 among them.

Included in the TCR beta cDNA libraries were unique molecular identifiers. TCRdb called the PCR reads again in MiXCR, with one record for every CDR3 protein. Of some 700,000 distinct CDR3 sequences in the sample, roughly three fifths were seen once. For these receptors, no antigen is known. The sequencing input was blood. These receptors came from a girl aged 2-10 years with multiple sclerosis.

The chain uses TRBV5-1 and TRBJ2-5, with D unclear. Germline V gene sequence: CDR1 SGHRS, CDR2 YFSETQ. The V end lost 0 bases, the J end lost 5 bases, and 11 bases lay between the germline ends. The CDR3 loop spans 14 amino acids. CDR3 nucleotides: TGCGCCAGCAGCTTGGGACCCCTTTGGGAGACCCAGTACTTC. Protein: CASSLGPLWETQYF.

The DNA of the CDR3 is TGCGCCAGCGGGGAGGAGGGACACCTCACAGATACGCAGTATTTT. The encoded protein is CASGEEGHLTDTQYF. This sequence joins TRBV5-1 and TRBJ2-3, with D possibly called TRBD1 or TRBD2 (6 bases each). V lost 7 bases and J lost 2, with 17 bases in between. The germline V gene encodes CDR1 SGHRS and CDR2 YFSETQ. The CDR3 has 15 residues. The variable domain in full, with the rest retrieved from reference TRBV5-1 and TRBJ2-3, is KAGVTQTPRYLIKTRGQQVTLSCSPISGHRSVSWYQQTPGQGLQFLFEYFSETQRNKGNFPGRFSGRQFSNSRSEMNVSTLELGDSALYLCASGEEGHLTDTQYFGPGTRLTVL.

This clonotype was detected a few times. The chain employs TRBV20-1 and TRBJ2-1; TRBD2 aligns across 13 bases. There are 14 residues in the CDR3. V was clipped by 5 bases and J by 8 bases; unmatched bases: 6. Germline V gene sequence: CDR1 DFQATT, CDR2 SNEGSKA (reference sequence). The CDR3, as DNA: TGCAGTGCTTACGGACTAGCGGGAGTTGATGAGCAGTTCTTC. This encodes CSAYGLAGVDEQFF.

The genes are TRBV7-2 and TRBJ1-6, with a weak D call TRBD1 (5 bases). Germline V CDR1 and CDR2: SGHTA, FQGNSA. This CDR3 spans 16 amino acids. Deletions cut 0 bases from V and 6 bases from J, with 12 bases between. CDR3 residues: CASSLAHGGSNSPLHF. CDR3 DNA: TGTGCCAGCAGCTTAGCGCACGGGGGGAGTAATTCACCCCTCCACTTT.

In its sample, this clonotype was seen a few times. One junction end disagrees with the germline gene, perhaps due to a read error. This sequence joins TRBV7-2 and TRBJ2-7; D is perhaps TRBD2 (5 bases). The germline V gene has CDR1 SGHTA and CDR2 FQGNSA. This CDR3 is 13 amino acids long. The CDR3 DNA reads as TGTGCCGGCAGCTTAGCGAGGGCATGGGAGCAGTACTTC. Translating gives CAGSLARAWEQYF.

The V and J genes are TRBV7-9 and TRBJ2-1; D unclear. Trimming removed 6 bases at V and 4 bases at J, with 10 bases between. The CDR3 totals 13 residues. Per germline, CDR1 SEHNR and CDR2 FQNEAQ (reference sequence). The DNA for the CDR3 is TGTGCCAGCAGTGAGATAGGGTACAATGAGCAGTTCTTC. It specifies CASSEIGYNEQFF.

This clonotype showed up just a few times. The genes are TRBV4-1 and TRBJ1-4, with a weak D call TRBD1 (5 bases). V dropped 1 base and J dropped 5 bases, with 14 bases sitting between them. Germline CDR1 is MGHRA and CDR2 is YSYEKL. This CDR3 spans 16 amino acids. The CDR3, as DNA: TGCGCCAGCAGCCAAGGGGACGGACCTCGGAATGAAAAACTGTTTTTT. This translates into CASSQGDGPRNEKLFF.

The chain has TRBV12-3 or TRBV12-4 and TRBJ2-5; TRBD1 matches 9 bases. The CDR3 runs 14 residues. The V gene end was trimmed by 5 bases and the J gene end by 4 bases; junction bases not matched to a gene: 5. CDR3 sequence (DNA): TGTGCCAGCAGTGGGACAGGGCGCGGAGAGACCCAGTACTTC. Its protein is CASSGTGRGETQYF.

This chain joins TRBV29-1 and TRBJ2-1; D is ambiguous. Trimming left V 7 bases short and J 4 bases short, with 11 bases between. CDR3 length: 12 amino acids. In germline, CDR1 is SQVTM, CDR2 ANQGSEA. This CDR3 is CSGTGPYNEQFF. CDR3 sequence (DNA): TGCAGCGGAACTGGACCGTACAATGAGCAGTTCTTC.

The V and J genes are TRBV5-1 and TRBJ2-5, with D tentatively TRBD2 (6 bases). The V gene lost 2 bases and the J gene lost 0 bases, with 11 bases spanning the gap. Germline CDR1 is SGHRS and CDR2 is YFSETQ. The length of the CDR3 is 15 residues. CDR3 DNA sequence: TGCGCCAGCAGCTTCTGGGCGGGGTACCAAGAGACCCAGTACTTC. As protein: CASSFWAGYQETQYF.